Listed here are 26 T cell receptor beta chains from one sample, sequenced in a study of T cells in Graves' hyperthyroidism and ophthalmopathy. Amplification yielded TCR beta CDR3 regions, with RNA transcripts as the source. In the first-round RT-PCR of the TCR CDR3, the HTBI primer set was used. TCRdb reprocessed the multiplex PCR reads with MiXCR, giving one entry per CDR3 protein. Of around 620,000 distinct CDR3 sequences in the sample, 15% to 20% were seen once. Sequencing used blood. The receptors derive from a woman between 25 and 40 years old with Graves' hyperthyroidism.

This clonotype was counted ten times or more. The rearrangement uses TRBV7-9 and TRBJ2-7; unclear D gene. The CDR3 has 15 amino acids. Germline CDR1 SEHNR, CDR2 FQNEAQ (reference sequence). The germline V and J ends were trimmed by 5 bases and 0 bases, with 14 bases remaining between them. CDR3 coding DNA: TGTGCCAGCAGCCGCCCCGACGTGGACTCCTACGAGCAGTACTTC. It specifies CASSRPDVDSYEQYF.

The rearrangement uses TRBV18 and TRBJ2-7, with D possibly being TRBD1 or TRBD2 (5 bases each). The length of the CDR3 is 15 residues. Germline CDR1 is KGHSH and CDR2 is LQKENI. V was pared by 6 bases and J by 1 base, with 16 bases between. CDR3 sequence reads: CASSPPGRTSYEQYF. The CDR3, as DNA: TGTGCCAGCTCCCCTCCAGGGCGGACTTCCTACGAGCAGTACTTC.

The chain has TRBV20-1 and TRBJ2-7, with D possibly TRBD2 on 6 matching bases. V lost 0 bases and J 3 bases, leaving 12 bases between the germline ends. The CDR3 has 14 residues. Germline V CDR1 and CDR2: DFQATT, SNEGSKA (reference sequence). The CDR3 loop reads CSARDLEGYYEQYF. CDR3 nucleotides: TGCAGTGCTAGAGATCTGGAGGGATACTACGAGCAGTACTTC.

This clonotype was seen at least ten times. V and J are TRBV11-2 and TRBJ2-5; D gene uncertain. The germline V gene encodes CDR1 SGHAT and CDR2 FQNNGV. V lost 5 bases and J 4 bases, leaving 8 bases between the germline ends. The CDR3 sequence is 12 residues long. The DNA of the CDR3 is TGTGCCAGCAGCCTGGAACGAGAGACCCAGTACTTC. Its translation: CASSLERETQYF.

There are a few counts of this clonotype. The chain recombines TRBV2 with TRBJ2-1; the D gene is possibly TRBD1 (5 bases). V shed 5 bases and J shed 14 bases, with 13 bases lying between them. Germline V gene sequence: CDR1 SNHLY, CDR2 FYNNEI. The CDR3 runs to 11 residues. CDR3 protein: CASSSRQKEFF. As DNA, the CDR3 is TGTGCCAGCAGTTCCAGACAGAAGGAGTTCTTC.

This clonotype was seen at least ten times. This chain connects TRBV30 to TRBJ2-7; either TRBD1 or TRBD2 may fit D (5 bases each). CDR3 length: 14 residues. The V gene's germline CDR1 is GTSNPN and CDR2 SVGIG (reference sequence). Between the trimmed V and J ends, which lost 2 bases and 4 bases, there was a span of 15 bases. CDR3 residues: CAWSPGTSVYEQYF. The DNA for the CDR3 is TGTGCCTGGAGTCCCGGGACGTCCGTGTACGAGCAGTACTTC.

This clonotype turned up a few times. V gene TRBV5-1 combines with J gene TRBJ1-2; no clear D gene. V was cut by 0 bases and J by 5 bases, with 14 bases left in between. The CDR3 has 15 amino acids. From germline, CDR1 is SGHRS and CDR2 YFSETQ. The CDR3 bases are TGCGCCAGCAGCTTGGGGACGGCGACTGCGTATGGCTACACCTTC. It translates to CASSLGTATAYGYTF.

This clonotype appeared many times. The CDR3 reads CSPGGQGINEQFF. Here the CDR3 DNA reads TGCAGCCCTGGAGGGCAGGGGATTAATGAGCAGTTCTTC. The rearrangement uses TRBV20-1 and TRBJ2-1; D possibly matches TRBD1 or TRBD2 (6 bases each). The CDR3 loop spans 13 amino acids. Germline CDR1 DFQATT, CDR2 SNEGSKA (reference sequence).

This clonotype was observed a few times. J is TRBJ2-4 and V is TRBV7-2, with a possible D match to TRBD2 (6 bases). This CDR3 contains 15 residues. CDR1 and CDR2 from the germline V gene are SGHTA and FQGNSA. Between the trimmed V and J ends, which lost 5 bases and 4 bases, there was a span of 15 bases. CDR3 protein: CASSQSSGTKNIQYF. CDR3 DNA sequence: TGTGCCAGCAGCCAAAGTAGCGGAACAAAAAACATTCAGTACTTC.

The chain is built from TRBV13 and TRBJ1-3, with D tentatively TRBD1 (6 bases). The CDR3 has 19 amino acids. The V gene's germline CDR1 is PRHDT and CDR2 FYEKMQ (reference sequence). The ends were cut back, 5 bases at V and 1 base at J, with 24 bases in the middle. For the CDR3, the DNA is TGTGCCAGCAGCGCCTCAGGGGTCCTCAAGGGTTATTCTGGAAACACCATATATTTT. Protein: CASSASGVLKGYSGNTIYF.

This clonotype was found once. A read error may be the cause here, since a much bigger clone is one base away. This chain joins TRBV6-9 and TRBJ1-4; D not resolved. The V gene's germline CDR1 is MNHGY and CDR2 SVAAGI. CDR3 length: 14 residues. The CDR3 loop reads CASSDRSTNEELFF. In DNA, the CDR3 is TGTGCCAGCAGTGACCGCTCAACTAATGAAGAACTGTTTTTT.

This clonotype appeared many times. The chain combines TRBV12-3 or TRBV12-4 with TRBJ2-7; either TRBD1 or TRBD2 may fit D (6 bases each). The CDR3 length is 14 residues. Trimming pared 7 bases from V and 1 base from J, leaving 14 bases between. CDR3 in amino acids: CASNPGGTSYEQYF. The CDR3 DNA reads as TGTGCCAGCAACCCGGGCGGGACATCCTACGAGCAGTACTTC.

This clonotype was counted a few times. V is TRBV4-1 and J is TRBJ1-4; D uncertain. V lost 0 bases to trimming and J lost 10 bases, with 3 bases between them. The CDR3 consists of 11 residues. Germline values: CDR1 MGHRA, CDR2 YSYEKL. Written as DNA, the CDR3 is TGCGCCAGCAGCCAAGACGGAAAACTGTTTTTT. This gives the protein CASSQDGKLFF.

The chain is built from TRBV5-8 and TRBJ1-6; D may be TRBD1 (6 bases). Germline V gene sequence: CDR1 SGHTS, CDR2 YDEGEE. The CDR3 sequence is 14 residues long. The V and J ends lost 2 bases and 10 bases respectively, with 13 bases between them. The CDR3 coding sequence is TGTGCCAGCAGCTTATTCAGGGGCGACTCACCCCTCCACTTT. Protein sequence: CASSLFRGDSPLHF.

This clonotype was recorded many times. V and J are TRBV6-2 or TRBV6-3 and TRBJ2-2; D gene uncertain. Looked up from germline, CDR1 is MNHEY and CDR2 is SVGEGT. The length of the CDR3 is 14 residues. Trimming shortened V by 2 bases and J by 5 bases, and 9 bases separated the two germline ends. The CDR3 region has the DNA TGTGCCAGCAGTTACCATGGAGAAACCGGGGAGCTGTTTTTT. Its translation is CASSYHGETGELFF.

This clonotype has a count of ten or more. The V call is TRBV20-1, the J call TRBJ2-7, with 11 bases fitting TRBD2. The CDR3 is 14 amino acids. Germline V gene data show CDR1 as DFQATT and CDR2 as SNEGSKA (reference sequence). With V trimmed by 7 bases and J by 0 bases, 5 bases remained unmatched. The CDR3 loop reads CSGRTSGSSYEQYF. The DNA for the CDR3 is TGCAGTGGCCGAACTAGCGGGAGCTCCTACGAGCAGTACTTC.

This clonotype was observed at least ten times. The chain uses TRBV10-3 and TRBJ1-1; the D is unclear. V was cut by 6 bases and J by 3 bases, with 8 bases left in between. This CDR3 contains 12 residues. The germline CDR1 and CDR2 sequences are ENHRY and SYGVKD. Here the CDR3 DNA reads TGTGCCATCAGCGAGGACTACACTGAAGCTTTCTTT. The encoded protein is CAISEDYTEAFF.

The V gene is TRBV20-1, the J gene TRBJ2-7; D call uncertain. Germline CDR1 and CDR2: DFQATT and SNEGSKA (reference sequence). V lost 5 bases to trimming and J lost 0 bases, with 14 bases between them. This CDR3 comprises 14 residues. The CDR3 is CSAVQTPSSYEQYF. The CDR3 bases are TGCAGTGCTGTACAAACCCCAAGCTCCTACGAGCAGTACTTC.

V usage is TRBV6-2 or TRBV6-3 and J usage is TRBJ2-7; 7 bases agree with TRBD2. The germline gives CDR1 MNHEY, CDR2 SVGEGT. The V segment lost 4 bases and the J segment 2 bases; nucleotides outside the gene matches: 11. The CDR3 extends over 16 amino acids. In DNA form, the CDR3 reads TGTGCCAGCAGTTCCCTTGAGAGCGGGGAAACCTACGAGCAGTACTTC. This sequence encodes CASSSLESGETYEQYF.

The chain is built from TRBV7-9 and TRBJ2-7; a weak D match, TRBD2 (5 bases). The CDR3 runs 14 residues. V was pared by 4 bases and J by 3 bases, with 13 bases between. CDR1 and CDR2 (germline): SEHNR, FQNEAQ (reference sequence). The CDR3 DNA follows: TGTGCCAGCAGCTCAGCCGGGGATGACTACGAGCAGTACTTC. It codes for CASSSAGDDYEQYF.

V and J are TRBV27 and TRBJ1-1; no clear D gene. Germline assignment: CDR1 MNHEY and CDR2 SMNVEV (reference sequence). CDR3 length: 13 amino acids. The V gene lost 9 bases and the J gene lost 5 bases, with 16 bases spanning the gap. The DNA for the CDR3 is TGTGCCAGTCGAGGCAGTAGCGGGACTGAAGCTTTCTTT. Protein product: CASRGSSGTEAFF.

The gene calls are TRBV27 and TRBJ2-1, with D hard to call. V was trimmed by 8 bases and J by 10 bases, leaving 36 bases between them. This CDR3 has 19 residues. CDR1 is MNHEY, CDR2 SMNVEV, per germline (reference sequence). The CDR3 sequence: CASSQTPTWAVLEDPEQFF. CDR3 in DNA: TGTGCCAGCTCCCAAACACCGACGTGGGCGGTCCTAGAGGACCCAGAGCAGTTCTTC.

The CDR3 here is CASKPGQGAGNTIYF. DNA for the CDR3: TGTGCCAGCAAACCGGGACAGGGCGCTGGAAACACCATATATTTT. This chain uses TRBV6-1 with TRBJ1-3; 9 positions match TRBD1. This CDR3 spans 15 amino acids. V lost 7 bases to trimming and J lost 2 bases; unmatched junction nucleotides: 6. From germline, CDR1 is MNHNS and CDR2 SASEGT.

This clonotype came up many times. The chain couples TRBV30 to TRBJ2-5, with TRBD1 matching over 8 bases. V was pared by 1 base and J by 10 bases, with 2 bases of the junction left unmatched. Germline CDR1 GTSNPN, CDR2 SVGIG (reference sequence). This CDR3 is built from 11 residues. The CDR3 DNA reads TGTGCCTGGAGTGAGACAGGGGACCAGTACTTC. This encodes CAWSETGDQYF.

This clonotype was observed a few times. The chain recombines TRBV6-1 with TRBJ1-2; D might be TRBD1 (5 bases). CDR1 and CDR2 (germline): MNHNS, SASEGT. There are 12 residues in the CDR3. Between the trimmed V and J ends, which lost 8 bases and 8 bases, there was a span of 15 bases. The CDR3 loop reads CASQGRGSGYTF. Here the CDR3 DNA reads TGTGCCAGCCAAGGGAGGGGAAGCGGCTACACCTTC.

The chain combines TRBV7-9 with TRBJ2-7, with 7 bases matching TRBD1. Germline V lookup: CDR1 SEHNR, CDR2 FQNEAQ (reference sequence). J was trimmed by 5 bases and V by 0 bases; bases with no gene match: 7. This CDR3 has 15 residues. The CDR3, as DNA: TGTGCCAGCAGCTTAGCCAGGATTACAGGGGACGAGCAGTACTTC. Residues: CASSLARITGDEQYF.